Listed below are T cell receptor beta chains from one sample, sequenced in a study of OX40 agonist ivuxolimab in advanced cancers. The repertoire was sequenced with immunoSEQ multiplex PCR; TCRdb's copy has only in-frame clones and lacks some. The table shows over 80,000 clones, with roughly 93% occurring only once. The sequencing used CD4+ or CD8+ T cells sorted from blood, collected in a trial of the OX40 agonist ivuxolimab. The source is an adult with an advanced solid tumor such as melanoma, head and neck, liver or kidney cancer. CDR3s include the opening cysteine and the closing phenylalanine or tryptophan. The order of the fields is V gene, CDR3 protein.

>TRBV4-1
CASSKGLATNEKLFF
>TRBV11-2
CASSGLAGGASEQYF
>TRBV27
CASRLGGTGVEKLFF
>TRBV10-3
CAISQGASGSGTDTQYF
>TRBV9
CASSGTTGVGETQYF
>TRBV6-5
CASRGGVRQPQHF
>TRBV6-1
CASSEAASGVLDTQYF
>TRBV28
CASSQHGTYEQYF
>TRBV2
CASRRQEETQYF
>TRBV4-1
CASSQEGGISYNEQFF
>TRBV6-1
CASSTGEWNTEAFF
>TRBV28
CASSLVWAGRTNTGELFF
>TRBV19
CASSMPSGYGYTF
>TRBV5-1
CASSLWTDYEQYF
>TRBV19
CASRRTLYGYTF
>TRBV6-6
CASSNRDGNQPQHF
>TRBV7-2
CASSPGLASNEQFF
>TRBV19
CASSTRTGGVSETQYF
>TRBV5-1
CASSLDGQGSYEQYF
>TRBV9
CASSVDLAGYNEQFF
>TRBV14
CASSDLTNTPAGGYTF
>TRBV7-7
CASSPGSIREQFF
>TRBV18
CASSPGSGSIFDTQYF
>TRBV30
CAWRHYTDTQYF
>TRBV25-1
CASSSGADTQYF
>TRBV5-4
CASSSTGVNEKLFF